This T cell receptor beta chain was sequenced during a study of blood T cell repertoires in COVID-19. The repertoire was sequenced with immunoSEQ multiplex PCR; TCRdb's copy has only in-frame clones and lacks some. Of 250,000 or so clones in the sample, around nine tenths were seen once. The TCR sequence derives from a woman aged 40 to 50 who had recovered from COVID-19. The sample taken for sequencing was peripheral blood.

CDR3 loop: CASSYLREGTEAFF. The CDR3 DNA reads as TGTGCCAGCAGTTACCTCCGGGAGGGGACTGAAGCTTTCTTT. V gene TRBV6-5 combines with J gene TRBJ1-1; TRBD1 might be the D (5 bases). V lost 2 bases and J 5 bases, leaving 12 bases between the germline ends. The V gene's germline CDR1 is MNHEY and CDR2 SVGAGI. The CDR3 consists of 14 residues.